The subject of this entry is one T cell receptor (beta chain). Its antigen has not been determined. Per-base qualities were not stored, and no clone one base away is much larger. Healthy HIV-negative adults with no recently reported acute infections or vaccinations were included as donors. All donors were Caucasian adults living in Nashville, Tennessee, USA. CD4+ T cells were enriched by magnetic negative selection; naive cells were then positively selected on CD45RA, and the negative fraction formed the memory subset. Blood was collected by leukapheresis, and PBMCs were isolated by Ficoll-Histopaque density gradient centrifugation and then cryopreserved in liquid nitrogen vapor phase. Analytical flow cytometry was used to check the purity and quantity of every magnetically sorted T cell population. From each sorted fraction, genomic DNA was isolated and quantified by UV absorbance on a Nanodrop 2000c.

V has 2 bases trimmed and J has 10 bases trimmed; junction bases matching no gene number 8. CDR1 and CDR2 are drawn from the germline V gene (reference sequence): SEHNR, FQNEAQ. Taken from cysteine to phenylalanine, the CDR3 has 15 residues. The CDR3 DNA has 45 bases and is translated from base 1. This entry belongs to a study of shared clonotypes between healthy human individuals (dated by TCRdb to the early 2020s). Study-wide context: The cohort comprised a couple of women and a few men aged 18 to 49 years. For each donor, three plates each were used for CD4 naive and CD4 memory, two plates were used for CD8 naive, and one plate was used for CD8 memory. To estimate repertoire size and how much clonotypes are shared between individuals, the study performed deep sequencing of blood TCR repertoires from roughly five healthy adults. To increase sequencing depth and limit assay-specific biases, different laboratories used diverse techniques to prepare libraries and sequence TCR repertoires. Per donor, leukapheresis produced somewhere between about 0.94 and 9 billion PBMCs. The paper as a whole reports these results and caveats: Sharing across a few donors was observed for around 5% of naive CD4, 3.5% of naive CD8, about 2.3% of memory CD4, and roughly 0.4% of memory CD8 clonotypes. Incomplete sequencing was indicated by rarefaction of sorted-subset datasets, despite the large sequencing depth. The genetic and exposure-history diversity represented was limited by the small number of donors. Compared with non-shared clonotypes, clonotypes shared by all four sorted-subset donors had higher generation probabilities. Naive subsets generally had larger estimated clonotype richness than memory subsets did. Only blood was sampled, and tissue TCR repertoires likely differ from those in blood. Based on pairwise subsampling, the degree of clonotype sharing among donors was expected to be affected by sequencing depth.

Using the deep immunoSEQ assay, TCR CDR3 regions were amplified from genomic DNA by multiplex PCR. Extracted genomic DNA from each cell subset was spread evenly across all wells of several immunoSEQ 96-well plates, with each plate serving as a replicate. Each replicate PCR for sorted subsets received about 220 ng genomic DNA, equal to tens of thousands of T cell genomes. Purified libraries were measured with a Qubit 3.0 fluorometer, size-checked on a Bioanalyzer 2100, and measured again with the KAPA Library Quantification kit. Each immunoSEQ 96-well plate was sequenced on its own single-read 150-cycle Illumina NextSeq 550 flow cell. The original methods were these. Because the immunoSEQ output included only junctional sequences and no quality scores, the filtering could not be the same as the filtering used for full-length reads. To assign V/J genes and CDR3, sequences were annotated using PyIR, a Python wrapper for IgBLAST v1.9, with IMGT germline references. Reads were filtered out if the reads had weak V/J assignments (E-value above 1e-6), no CDR3, stop codons, out-of-frame junctions, or ambiguous translated residues. V3J clonotypes were defined as sequences sharing the same inferred V gene, J gene, and CDR3 amino acid sequence. To compute the percentage overlap between repertoires, the number of shared unique clonotypes was divided by the size of the smaller repertoire. Three approaches were used to assess repertoire richness: RTK rarefaction, the Chao1 estimator, and Recon v2.1 estimates of unobserved clonotypes. For all TCRbeta clonotypes obtained by the gDNA method from a few donors, generation probabilities were computed with OLGA. TCRdb took this table from immuneACCESS and kept in-frame rearrangements with V and J called. Such tables lack part of the clones; where checked against another copy, unresolved V genes explain under half of the gap, and the rest is unexplained. D and trimming were read from the DNA, whereas the V and J calls and clone size are those reported in that table. Within this sample are 1.4 million to 1.5 million clones, with roughly 97% of them counted one time only. The ten largest clones add up to roughly 1.2% of the sample.

This clonotype was obtained from a man aged 25 to 45 in good health. Input material: naive CD4+ T cells sorted from blood. Interpreted using the paper, the cell subset or site label stands for: CD45RA+ positively selected. Here the chain combines TRBV7-9 and TRBJ2-1, and 10 bases in between align with TRBD2. The nucleotide sequence reads TGTGCCAGCAGCTTACACAGCGGGAGGGCCGGGGAGCAGTTCTTC. Its protein product is CASSLHSGRAGEQFF.